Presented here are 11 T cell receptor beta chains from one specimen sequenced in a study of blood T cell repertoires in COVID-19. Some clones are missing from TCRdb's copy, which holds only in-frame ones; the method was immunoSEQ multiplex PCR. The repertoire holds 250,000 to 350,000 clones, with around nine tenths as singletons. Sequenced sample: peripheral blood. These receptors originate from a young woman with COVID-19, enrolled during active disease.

The CDR3 sequence: CASSPRSSGETQYF. CDR3 DNA sequence: TGTGCCAGCAGCCCTCGATCCAGCGGGGAGACCCAGTACTTC. This chain uses TRBV3-1 (or the pseudogene TRBV3-2) with TRBJ2-5, with D possibly matching TRBD2 (6 bases). V was cut by 4 bases and J by 5 bases, with 14 bases left in between. Per the germline V gene, CDR1 is LGHDT and CDR2 is YNNKEL (reference sequence). The CDR3 length is 14 residues.

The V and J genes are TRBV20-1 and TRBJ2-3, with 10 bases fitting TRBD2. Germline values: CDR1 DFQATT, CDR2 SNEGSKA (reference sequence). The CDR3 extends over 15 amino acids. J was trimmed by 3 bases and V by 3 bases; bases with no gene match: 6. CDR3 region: CSASGGLAVTDTQYF. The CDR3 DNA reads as TGCAGTGCTAGTGGTGGACTAGCGGTGACAGATACGCAGTATTTT.

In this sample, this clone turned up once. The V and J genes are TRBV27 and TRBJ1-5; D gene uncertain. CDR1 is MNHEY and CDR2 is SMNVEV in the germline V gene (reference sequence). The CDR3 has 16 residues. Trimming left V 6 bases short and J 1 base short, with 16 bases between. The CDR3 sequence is CASSLRRGGSNQPQHF. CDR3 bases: TGTGCCAGCAGCTTGCGGCGGGGAGGAAGCAATCAGCCCCAGCATTTT.

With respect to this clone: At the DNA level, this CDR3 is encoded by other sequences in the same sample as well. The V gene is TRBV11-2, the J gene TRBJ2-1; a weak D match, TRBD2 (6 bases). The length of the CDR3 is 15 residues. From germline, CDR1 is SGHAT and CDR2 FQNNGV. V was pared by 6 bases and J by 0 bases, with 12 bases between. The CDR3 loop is CASSLVGGSYNEQFF. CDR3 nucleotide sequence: TGTGCCAGCAGTCTAGTGGGGGGCTCCTACAATGAGCAGTTCTTC.

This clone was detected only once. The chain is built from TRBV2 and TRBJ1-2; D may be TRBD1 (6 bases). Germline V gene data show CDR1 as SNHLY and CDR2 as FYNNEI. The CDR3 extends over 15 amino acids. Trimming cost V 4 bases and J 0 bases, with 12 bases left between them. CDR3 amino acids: CASSAKTGTNYGYTF. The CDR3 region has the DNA TGTGCCAGCAGTGCGAAGACAGGTACTAACTATGGCTACACCTTC.

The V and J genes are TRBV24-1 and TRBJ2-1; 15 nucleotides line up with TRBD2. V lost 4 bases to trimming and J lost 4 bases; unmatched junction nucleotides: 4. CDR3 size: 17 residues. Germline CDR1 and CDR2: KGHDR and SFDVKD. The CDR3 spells CATSELGTSGRYNEQFF. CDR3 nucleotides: TGTGCCACCAGTGAGCTCGGGACTAGCGGGAGGTACAATGAGCAGTTCTTC.

The CDR3 DNA reads as TGTGCCAGCAGCTTAGCAGGAGTGGAGACCCAGTACTTC. Its translation: CASSLAGVETQYF. The chain is built from TRBV7-2 and TRBJ2-5; D not certain. The CDR3 contains 13 residues. Per germline, CDR1 SGHTA and CDR2 FQGNSA. Trimming removed 0 bases at V and 5 bases at J, with 7 bases between.

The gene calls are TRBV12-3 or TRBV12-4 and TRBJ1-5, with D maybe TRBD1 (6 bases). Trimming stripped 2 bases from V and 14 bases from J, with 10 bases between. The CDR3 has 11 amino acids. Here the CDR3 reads CASSLYRDKHF. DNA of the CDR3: TGTGCCAGCAGTTTATACAGGGATAAGCATTTT.

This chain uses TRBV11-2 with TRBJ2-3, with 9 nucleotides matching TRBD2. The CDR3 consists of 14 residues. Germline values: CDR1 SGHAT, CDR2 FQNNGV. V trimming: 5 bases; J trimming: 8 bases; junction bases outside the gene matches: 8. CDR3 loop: CASSPRRREGTQYF. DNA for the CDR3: TGTGCCAGCAGCCCCCGGCGGCGGGAGGGTACGCAGTATTTT.

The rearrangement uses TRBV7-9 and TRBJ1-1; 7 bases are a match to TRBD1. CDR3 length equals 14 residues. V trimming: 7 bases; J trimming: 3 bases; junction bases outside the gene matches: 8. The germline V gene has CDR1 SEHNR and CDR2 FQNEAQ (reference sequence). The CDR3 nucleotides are TGTGCCAGCACCCTTCCCGACAGGGACACTGAAGCTTTCTTT. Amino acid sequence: CASTLPDRDTEAFF.

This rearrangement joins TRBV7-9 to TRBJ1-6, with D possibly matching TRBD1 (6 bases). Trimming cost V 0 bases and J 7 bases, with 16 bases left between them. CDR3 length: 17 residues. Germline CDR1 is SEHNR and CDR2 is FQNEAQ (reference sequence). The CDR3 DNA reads TGTGCCAGCAGCTTAGCCTACAGGGAGGGACGGAATTCACCCCTCCACTTT. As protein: CASSLAYREGRNSPLHF. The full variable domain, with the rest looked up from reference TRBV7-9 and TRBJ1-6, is DTGVSQNPRHKITKRGQNVTFRCDPISEHNRLYWYRQTLGQGPEFLTYFQNEAQLEKSRLLSDRFSAERPKGSFSTLEIQRTEQGDSAMYLCASSLAYREGRNSPLHFGNGTRLTVT.